Described below is a single TCR beta chain sequence and its context. The sample originates from a study of blood T cell repertoires in COVID-19. Study summary: The United States, Italy and Spain provided the acute and convalescent COVID-19 samples. T cells, B-cell-depleted T cells, or PBMCs supplied cDNA or gDNA.

Germline V gene data show CDR1 as SGHTA and CDR2 as FQGNSA. Trimming at V came to 0 bases and at J to 13 bases, leaving 10 bases not matched to a gene. The CDR3 extends over 15 amino acids. Some clones are missing from TCRdb's copy, which holds only in-frame ones; the method was immunoSEQ multiplex PCR. The sample records about 53,000 clones, about nine tenths being singletons. The sequence derives from an older man with acute or convalescent COVID-19. The chain carries TRBV7-2 and TRBJ2-3, with 10 bases identical to TRBD2. The sequencing sample was made of peripheral blood. The DNA for the CDR3 is TGTGCCAGCAGCTTAGCGCCTCTTGATAGCGGGGGGAAGTATTTT. It is translated as CASSLAPLDSGGKYF.